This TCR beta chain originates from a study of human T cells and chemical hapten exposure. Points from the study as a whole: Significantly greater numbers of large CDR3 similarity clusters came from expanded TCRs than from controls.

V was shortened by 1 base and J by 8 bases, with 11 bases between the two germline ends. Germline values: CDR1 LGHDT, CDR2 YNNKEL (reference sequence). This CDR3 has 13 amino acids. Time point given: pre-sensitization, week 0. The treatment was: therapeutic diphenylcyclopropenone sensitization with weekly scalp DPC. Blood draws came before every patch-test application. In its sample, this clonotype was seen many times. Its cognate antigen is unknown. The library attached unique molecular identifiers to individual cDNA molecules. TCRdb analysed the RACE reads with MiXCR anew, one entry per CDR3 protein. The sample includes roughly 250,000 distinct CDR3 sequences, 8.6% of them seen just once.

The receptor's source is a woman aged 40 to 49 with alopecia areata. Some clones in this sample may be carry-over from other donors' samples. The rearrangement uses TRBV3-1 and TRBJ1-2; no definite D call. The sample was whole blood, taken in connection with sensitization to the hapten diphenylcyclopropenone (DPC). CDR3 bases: TGTGCCAGCAGCCAAGGCGGCAGAAGCGGCTACACCTTC. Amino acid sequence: CASSQGGRSGYTF.